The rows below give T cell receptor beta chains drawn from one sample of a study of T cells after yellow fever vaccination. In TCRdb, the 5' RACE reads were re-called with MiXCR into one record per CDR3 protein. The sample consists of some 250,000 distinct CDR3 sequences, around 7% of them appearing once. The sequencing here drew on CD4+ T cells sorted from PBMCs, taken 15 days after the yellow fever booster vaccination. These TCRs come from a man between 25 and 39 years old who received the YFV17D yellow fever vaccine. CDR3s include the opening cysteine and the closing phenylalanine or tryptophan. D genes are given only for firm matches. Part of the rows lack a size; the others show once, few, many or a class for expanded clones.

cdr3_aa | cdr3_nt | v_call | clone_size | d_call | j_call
CASREGPLGTQYF | TGTGCCAGCAGGGAGGGCCCTCTGGGGACCCAGTACTTC | TRBV12-3/TRBV12-4 | many | NA | TRBJ2-5
CASALPGPGVSNEQFF | TGCGCCAGCGCCCTGCCGGGACCCGGCGTCAGCAACGAGCAGTTCTTC | TRBV5-1 | NA | NA | TRBJ2-1
CSARVGGYDTEAFF | TGCAGTGCTAGAGTGGGAGGGTACGACACTGAAGCTTTCTTT | TRBV20-1 | many | NA | TRBJ1-1
CASSAGQRNQPQHF | TGCGCCAGCAGCGCCGGACAGCGCAATCAGCCCCAGCATTTT | TRBV4-1 | few | NA | TRBJ1-5
CAWSWGTTQYF | TGTGCCTGGAGTTGGGGAACCACGCAGTATTTT | TRBV30 | few | NA | TRBJ2-3
CASSRGTSNPGTQYF | TGTGCCAGCAGCCGTGGGACTAGCAACCCGGGGACCCAGTACTTC | TRBV14 | NA | TRBD2 | TRBJ2-5
CAITTGDGGANVLTF | TGTGCCATCACCACAGGGGATGGTGGGGCCAACGTCCTGACTTTC | TRBV10-3 | few | TRBD1 | TRBJ2-6
CASSQGTYYGYTF | TGTGCCAGCAGCCAAGGGACTTACTATGGCTACACCTTC | TRBV12-3/TRBV12-4 | NA | NA | TRBJ1-2
CAWSVVSDRGAAQYF | TGTGCCTGGAGTGTAGTGAGTGACAGGGGTGCGGCCCAGTACTTC | TRBV30 | many | TRBD1 | TRBJ2-5
CSAGTALSGELFF | TGCAGCGCCGGGACGGCTTTATCCGGGGAGCTGTTTTTT | TRBV29-1 | NA | NA | TRBJ2-2
CASSDAASGNNEQFF | TGCGCCAGCAGTGACGCGGCTAGCGGAAACAATGAGCAGTTCTTC | TRBV10-2 | few | TRBD2 | TRBJ2-1
CSAIGSSGETQYF | TGCAGTGCCATCGGGTCCTCTGGAGAGACCCAGTACTTC | TRBV20-1 | NA | NA | TRBJ2-5
CASRERAKTWETQYF | TGCGCCAGCAGAGAGCGGGCCAAGACATGGGAGACCCAGTACTTC | TRBV10-2 | NA | NA | TRBJ2-5
CASSPTSGRAVRLFF | TGTGCCAGCAGCCCGACTAGCGGGAGGGCCGTAAGGCTGTTTTTT | TRBV11-1 | many | TRBD2 | TRBJ2-2
CAWGVSTDTQYF | TGTGCCTGGGGGGTTAGCACAGATACGCAGTATTTT | TRBV30 | NA | NA | TRBJ2-3
CASSPDGTGAFGTQYF | TGTGCCAGCAGTCCAGACGGGACAGGGGCCTTTGGGACCCAGTACTTC | TRBV12-3/TRBV12-4 | NA | TRBD1 | TRBJ2-5
CASSLAASGTQETQYF | TGTGCCAGCAGCTTGGCGGCTAGCGGGACACAAGAGACCCAGTACTTC | TRBV5-4 | few | TRBD2 | TRBJ2-5
CAISDLGGKQETQYF | TGTGCCATCAGTGACCTTGGCGGGAAGCAAGAGACCCAGTACTTC | TRBV10-3 | NA | NA | TRBJ2-5
CASSPSKTSGSYEQFF | TGTGCCAGTAGTCCGAGCAAGACTAGCGGGAGCTATGAGCAGTTCTTC | TRBV19 | few | TRBD2 | TRBJ2-1
CASSLEPHNEQFF | TGTGCCAGCAGCTTGGAGCCACACAATGAGCAGTTCTTC | TRBV5-4 | NA | NA | TRBJ2-1
CASRAGPFTVGGELFF | TGTGCCAGCAGGGCGGGTCCTTTCACAGTTGGCGGGGAGCTGTTTTTT | TRBV12-3/TRBV12-4 | few | NA | TRBJ2-2
CASIGLAGGMSSYEQYF | TGTGCCAGCATCGGACTAGCGGGAGGGATGAGCTCCTACGAGCAGTACTTC | TRBV28 | NA | TRBD2 | TRBJ2-7
CASSLGSTRSNTEAFF | TGCGCCAGCAGCTTGGGGTCTACACGGTCGAACACTGAAGCTTTCTTT | TRBV5-1 | few | NA | TRBJ1-1
CASSFRNRGGMNTEAFF | TGTGCCAGCAGTTTTCGCAACAGGGGAGGGATGAACACTGAAGCTTTCTTT | TRBV27 | NA | TRBD1 | TRBJ1-1
CASSYSDSNQPQHF | TGTGCCAGCAGTTATTCCGATAGCAATCAGCCCCAGCATTTT | TRBV27 | few | NA | TRBJ1-5
CASSLGQNNEQFF | TGTGCCAGCAGCTTAGGACAGAACAATGAGCAGTTCTTC | TRBV11-2 | many | NA | TRBJ2-1
CASCPGQADNEQFF | TGCGCCAGCTGCCCGGGACAGGCCGACAATGAGCAGTTCTTC | TRBV5-1 | many | TRBD1 | TRBJ2-1
CATAGADTQYF | TGTGCCACCGCGGGAGCAGATACGCAGTATTTT | TRBV6-2/TRBV6-3 | NA | TRBD2 | TRBJ2-3
CASSQDGLAGVAETQYF | TGTGCCAGCAGCCAAGATGGGCTAGCGGGAGTGGCAGAGACCCAGTACTTC | TRBV4-2 | few | TRBD2 | TRBJ2-5
CASSLFRASYNEQFF | TGTGCCAGCAGCTTGTTCCGGGCCTCCTACAATGAGCAGTTCTTC | TRBV7-2 | many | NA | TRBJ2-1
CASSSTGGVRAEAFF | TGTGCCAGCAGCTCAACAGGGGGCGTACGCGCTGAAGCTTTCTTT | TRBV7-2 | few | TRBD1 | TRBJ1-1
CSARDRTAPRQYF | TGCAGTGCTAGAGACCGGACAGCCCCTCGGCAGTACTTC | TRBV20-1 | many | NA | TRBJ2-7
CASSSQTINTQYF | TGTGCCAGCAGTTCGCAAACTATAAATACGCAGTATTTT | TRBV27 | few | NA | TRBJ2-3
CASSQADRGKSPLHF | TGCGCCAGCAGCCAAGCGGACAGGGGAAAGTCACCCCTCCACTTT | TRBV4-3 | many | TRBD1 | TRBJ1-6
CSARVVRTSGRDEQFF | TGCAGTGCTAGAGTTGTCCGGACTAGCGGGAGGGATGAGCAGTTCTTC | TRBV20-1 | few | TRBD2 | TRBJ2-1
CASSLTRDPTDTQYF | TGTGCCAGCAGCCTTACTAGGGACCCTACAGATACGCAGTATTTT | TRBV5-4 | few | NA | TRBJ2-3
CASSSGLAGGSDTQYF | TGTGCCAGCAGTTCCGGACTAGCGGGAGGGTCGGATACGCAGTATTTT | TRBV7-2 | many | TRBD2 | TRBJ2-3
CASSRGSSGTDTQYF | TGTGCCAGCAGCCGAGGGTCTAGCGGGACAGATACGCAGTATTTT | TRBV7-2 | NA | TRBD2 | TRBJ2-3
CASSSGSGYTDTQYF | TGTGCCAGCAGCTCCGGTAGCGGTTACACAGATACGCAGTATTTT | TRBV7-9 | NA | NA | TRBJ2-3
CASSPRQEGGEKLFF | TGTGCCAGCTCACCCCGTCAGGAGGGAGGGGAAAAACTGTTTTTT | TRBV18 | few | NA | TRBJ1-4
CASSPGRENSPLHF | TGTGCCAGCAGTCCGGGACGGGAGAATTCACCCCTCCACTTT | TRBV6-1 | many | NA | TRBJ1-6
CSARDYPREYYNEQFF | TGCAGTGCTAGAGACTATCCAAGGGAATACTACAATGAGCAGTTCTTC | TRBV20-1 | few | NA | TRBJ2-1
CASIRDGVGKQFF | TGTGCCAGCATTCGGGACGGCGTCGGGAAGCAGTTCTTC | TRBV12-3/TRBV12-4 | few | NA | TRBJ2-1
CATSLESSYNEQFF | TGTGCCACCTCATTAGAGAGTTCCTACAATGAGCAGTTCTTC | TRBV10-3 | few | NA | TRBJ2-1
CSARQAAGNTQYF | TGCAGTGCTAGGCAAGCGGCAGGAAATACGCAGTATTTT | TRBV20-1 | many | NA | TRBJ2-3
CSVVRIRGGELFF | TGCAGCGTTGTTCGGATTCGGGGAGGGGAGCTGTTTTTT | TRBV29-1 | few | NA | TRBJ2-2
CSVQGGYNEQFF | TGCAGCGTTCAGGGGGGTTACAATGAGCAGTTCTTC | TRBV29-1 | many | NA | TRBJ2-1
CASTPTGLDTQYF | TGTGCCAGCACACCTACGGGTCTCGATACGCAGTATTTT | TRBV18 | NA | NA | TRBJ2-3
CSASLRTGNYGYTF | TGCAGTGCTAGTCTTAGGACAGGGAACTATGGCTACACCTTC | TRBV20-1 | NA | TRBD1 | TRBJ1-2
CASSSMGADTGELFF | TGTGCCAGCAGCTCGATGGGGGCGGACACCGGGGAGCTGTTTTTT | TRBV7-2 | few | NA | TRBJ2-2
CASSTSRKKETYNEQFF | TGTGCCTCCTCCACCTCCCGGAAAAAAGAGACCTACAATGAGCAGTTCTTC | TRBV21-1 | few | NA | TRBJ2-1
CSVQDFAGGSGETQYF | TGCAGCGTTCAGGACTTCGCGGGAGGTTCGGGAGAGACCCAGTACTTC | TRBV29-1 | NA | TRBD2 | TRBJ2-5